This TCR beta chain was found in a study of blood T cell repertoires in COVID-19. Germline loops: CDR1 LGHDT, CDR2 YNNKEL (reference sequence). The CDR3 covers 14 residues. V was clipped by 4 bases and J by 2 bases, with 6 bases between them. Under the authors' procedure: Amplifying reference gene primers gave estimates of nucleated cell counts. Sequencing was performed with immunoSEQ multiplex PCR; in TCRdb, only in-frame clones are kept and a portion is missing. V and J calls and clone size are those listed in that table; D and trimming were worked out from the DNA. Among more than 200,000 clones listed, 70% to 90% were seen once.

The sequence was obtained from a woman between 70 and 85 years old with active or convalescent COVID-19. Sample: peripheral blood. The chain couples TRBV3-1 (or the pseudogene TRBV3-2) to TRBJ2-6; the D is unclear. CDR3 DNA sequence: TGTGCCAGCAGCCTGTTCGCTGGGGCCAACGTCCTGACTTTC. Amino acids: CASSLFAGANVLTF.